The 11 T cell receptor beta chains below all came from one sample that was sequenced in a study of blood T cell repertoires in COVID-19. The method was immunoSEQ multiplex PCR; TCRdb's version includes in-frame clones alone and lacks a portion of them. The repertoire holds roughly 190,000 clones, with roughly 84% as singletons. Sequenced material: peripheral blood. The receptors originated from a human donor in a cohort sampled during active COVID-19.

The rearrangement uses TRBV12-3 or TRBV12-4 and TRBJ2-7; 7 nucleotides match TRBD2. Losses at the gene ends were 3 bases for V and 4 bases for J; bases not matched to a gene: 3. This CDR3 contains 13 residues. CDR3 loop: CASSLAGAYEQYF. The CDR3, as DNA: TGTGCCAGCAGTTTGGCGGGAGCGTACGAGCAGTACTTC.

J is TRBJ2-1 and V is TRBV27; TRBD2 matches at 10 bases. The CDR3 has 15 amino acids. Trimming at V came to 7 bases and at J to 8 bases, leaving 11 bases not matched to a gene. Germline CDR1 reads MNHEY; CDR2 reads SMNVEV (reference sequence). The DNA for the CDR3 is TGTGCCAGCACCAATCCCGGGACTAGCGTCCATGAGCAGTTCTTC. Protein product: CASTNPGTSVHEQFF.

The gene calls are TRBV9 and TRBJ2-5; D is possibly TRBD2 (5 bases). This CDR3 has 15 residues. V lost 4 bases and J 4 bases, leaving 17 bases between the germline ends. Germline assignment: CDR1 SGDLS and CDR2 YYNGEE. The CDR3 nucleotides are TGTGCCAGCAGCCTTGACCGAGGAGGAGGAGAGACCCAGTACTTC. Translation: CASSLDRGGGETQYF.

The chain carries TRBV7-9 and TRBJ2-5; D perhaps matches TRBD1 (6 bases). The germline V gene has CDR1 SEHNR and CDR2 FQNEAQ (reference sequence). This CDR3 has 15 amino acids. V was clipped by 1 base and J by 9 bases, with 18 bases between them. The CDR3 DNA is TGTGCCAGCAGCTTAGGGACAGCGCCGGAAAGGCCCCAGTACTTC. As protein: CASSLGTAPERPQYF.

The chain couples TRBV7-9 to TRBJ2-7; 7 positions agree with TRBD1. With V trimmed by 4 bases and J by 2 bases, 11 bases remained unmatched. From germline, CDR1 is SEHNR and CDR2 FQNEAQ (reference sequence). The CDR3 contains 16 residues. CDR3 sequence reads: CASSSVDRASTYEQYV. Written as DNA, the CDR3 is TGTGCCAGCAGCTCTGTTGACAGGGCGAGCACCTACGAGCAGTACGTC.

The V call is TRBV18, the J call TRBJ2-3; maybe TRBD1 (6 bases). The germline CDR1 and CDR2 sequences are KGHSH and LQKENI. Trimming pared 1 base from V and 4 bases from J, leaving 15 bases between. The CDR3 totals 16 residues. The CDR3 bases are TGTGCCAGCTCACCACAAGCAGGGGCAAGTTCAGATACGCAGTATTTT. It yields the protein CASSPQAGASSDTQYF.

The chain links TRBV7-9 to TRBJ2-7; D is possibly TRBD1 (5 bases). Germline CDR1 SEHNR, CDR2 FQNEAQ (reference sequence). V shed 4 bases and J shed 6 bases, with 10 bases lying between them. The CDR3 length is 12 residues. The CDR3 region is CASSSGLVEQYF. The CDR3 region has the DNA TGTGCCAGCAGCTCAGGGCTCGTCGAGCAGTACTTC.

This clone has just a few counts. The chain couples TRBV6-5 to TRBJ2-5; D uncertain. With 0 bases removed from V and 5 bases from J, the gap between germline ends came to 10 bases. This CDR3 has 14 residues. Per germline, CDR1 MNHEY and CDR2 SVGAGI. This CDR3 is CASSYSPGVETQYF. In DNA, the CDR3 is TGTGCCAGCAGTTACTCTCCGGGTGTCGAGACCCAGTACTTC.

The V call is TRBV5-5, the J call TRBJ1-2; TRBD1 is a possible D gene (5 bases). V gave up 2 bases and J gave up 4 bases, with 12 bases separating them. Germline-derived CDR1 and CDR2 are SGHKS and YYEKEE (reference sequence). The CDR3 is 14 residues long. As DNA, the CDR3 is TGTGCCAGCAGCTTTATGACAGCGGGCTATGGCTACACCTTC. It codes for CASSFMTAGYGYTF.

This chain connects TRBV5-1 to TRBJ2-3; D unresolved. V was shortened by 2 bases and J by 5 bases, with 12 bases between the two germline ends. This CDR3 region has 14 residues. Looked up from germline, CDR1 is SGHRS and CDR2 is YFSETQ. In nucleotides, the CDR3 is TGCGCCAGCAGCTTTTTCCGAGCCGTAGATACGCAGTATTTT. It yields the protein CASSFFRAVDTQYF. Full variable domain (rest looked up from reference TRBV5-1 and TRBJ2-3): KAGVTQTPRYLIKTRGQQVTLSCSPISGHRSVSWYQQTPGQGLQFLFEYFSETQRNKGNFPGRFSGRQFSNSRSEMNVSTLELGDSALYLCASSFFRAVDTQYFGPGTRLTVL.

CDR3 residues: CASRKQATYGYTF. CDR3 DNA sequence: TGTGCCAGCAGGAAACAGGCTACCTATGGCTACACCTTC. The V call is TRBV5-5, the J call TRBJ1-2; D perhaps matches TRBD1 (5 bases). V was pared by 5 bases and J by 4 bases, with 12 bases between. The CDR3 runs 13 residues. Germline CDR1 is SGHKS and CDR2 is YYEKEE (reference sequence).